This T cell receptor (beta chain) emerged from a study of cytomegalovirus exposure and HLA in healthy donors. Study-wide points: Further analysis was carried out later, and it showed several of the most significant clusters appearing linked to common viral pathogens. Prior analysis indicated that the majority of TCR beta V segments exhibited productivity approximately 87% or approximately 30% of the time. A later analysis, which compared TCR beta chains of equal frequency, found the HLA-associated ones more clonally expanded. In vitro confirmation showed a few CMV-associated chains to be CMV antigen specific.

A remark on this clone: Antigen: not known.

The CDR3 is 14 amino acids. CDR1 and CDR2 from the germline V gene are GTSNPN and SVGIG (reference sequence). Trimming took 2 bases from V and 4 from J, leaving 15 bases between them. Primers: 60 Vbeta forward and 13 Jbeta reverse. Sequencing used immunoSEQ multiplex PCR; TCRdb keeps in-frame clones, though not all of them. The data show some 130,000 clones, around 74% seen once. This chain joins TRBV30 and TRBJ2-7, with D possibly matching TRBD1 (6 bases). The TCR was taken from a man aged 25 to 40 in good health and CMV-seronegative. Sequenced sample: PBMCs. The CDR3 DNA follows: TGTGCCTGGAGTAGACAGGCAGTTCTATACGAGCAGTACTTC. Translation gives CAWSRQAVLYEQYF.